The T cell receptor beta chain described here comes from a study of OX40 agonist ivuxolimab in advanced cancers. Study summary: Patients with hepatocellular carcinoma, melanoma, renal cell or head and neck cancer made up the dose-escalation patients.

A word on this clone: Its target is not known.

Regarding the study as a whole: CD4+ and CD8+ blood T cells expanded clonally by week 6 at 0.1 to 3.0 mg/kg. Fewer expanded clones were found on average in CD4+ than in CD8+ T cells.

This CDR3 comprises 15 residues. V gave up 1 base and J gave up 1 base, with 10 bases separating them. Germline CDR1 SGHTA, CDR2 FQGNSA. Some clones are missing from TCRdb's copy, which holds only in-frame ones; the method was immunoSEQ multiplex PCR. The sample contains around 31,000 clones, 75% to 95% of which appear only once. V usage is TRBV7-2 and J usage is TRBJ2-5, with TRBD1 as a possible D gene (6 bases). The TCR was taken from an adult with an advanced solid tumor such as melanoma, head and neck, liver or kidney cancer. The sequencing used CD4+ or CD8+ T cells sorted from blood, collected in a trial of the OX40 agonist ivuxolimab. The CDR3 coding sequence is TGTGCCAGCAGCTTAGTGTTCAGGGGCCAAGAGACCCAGTACTTC. Protein: CASSLVFRGQETQYF. The variable domain in full, completed from reference TRBV7-2 and TRBJ2-5, reads GAGVSQSPSNKVTEKGKDVELRCDPISGHTALYWYRQSLGQGLEFLIYFQGNSAPDKSGLPSDRFSAERTGGSVSTLTIQRTQQEDSAVYLCASSLVFRGQETQYFGPGTRLLVL.